Listed below are T cell receptor beta chains from one sample, sequenced in a study of CXCR3-negative and CXCR3-positive naive CD8 T cells. TCRdb reanalyzed the 5' RACE reads, giving one entry per CDR3 protein sequence and no DNA. The listing contains over 4,000 distinct CDR3 sequences. Material for sequencing was naive CXCR3+ CD8+ T cells from blood. These receptors were collected from a human donor in good health. Some clones in this sample may be carry-over from other donors' samples. The CDR3 runs from the conserved cysteine through the conserved F or W. The size of a clone is reported for some rows only, either as once, few or many, or as a class for expanded clones.

size: -
J: TRBJ2-1
V: TRBV25-1
CDR3: CASSDHERYEQFF

size: -
J: TRBJ1-1
V: TRBV14
CDR3: CASAPRLNTEAFF

size: medium-sized
J: TRBJ2-5
V: TRBV7-9
CDR3: CASSVSDRPPGETQYF

size: -
J: TRBJ2-7
V: TRBV7-9
CDR3: CASSLDNYEQYF

size: medium-sized
J: TRBJ1-2
V: TRBV29-1
CDR3: CSVEPGEGYGYTF

size: -
J: TRBJ2-1
V: TRBV29-1
CDR3: CSGRQGYNEQFF

size: medium-sized
J: TRBJ1-2
V: TRBV28
CDR3: CASSYPGSYGYTF

size: -
J: TRBJ2-1
V: TRBV4-2
CDR3: CASSQDQKRLAGVGHEQFF

size: medium-sized
J: TRBJ2-5
V: TRBV2
CDR3: CASSEPSGQETQYF

size: -
J: TRBJ2-1
V: TRBV5-1
CDR3: CASSARTGGSPDNEQFF

size: -
J: TRBJ1-4
V: TRBV29-1
CDR3: CSVVAGANEKLFF

size: medium-sized
J: TRBJ2-1
V: TRBV5-6
CDR3: CASSGLGNEQFF

size: medium-sized
J: TRBJ1-2
V: TRBV7-9
CDR3: CASSIGVSHYGYTF

size: medium-sized
J: TRBJ1-6
V: TRBV18
CDR3: CASSQGGEGGSPLHF

size: medium-sized
J: TRBJ2-7
V: TRBV28
CDR3: CASSLSSGYEQYF

size: medium-sized
J: TRBJ2-1
V: TRBV6-5
CDR3: CASSYHPTGDEQFF

size: -
J: TRBJ2-1
V: TRBV21-1
CDR3: CASSKKREKKTSGADNEQFF

size: -
J: TRBJ1-1
V: TRBV6-5
CDR3: CASSYEAGGRPEAFF

size: -
J: TRBJ2-1
V: TRBV6-2/TRBV6-3
CDR3: CASERENSLNEQFF

size: medium-sized
J: TRBJ2-2
V: TRBV29-1
CDR3: CSVEKLGQNTGELFF

size: -
J: TRBJ2-1
V: TRBV20-1
CDR3: CSARGLAGGNEQFF

size: -
J: TRBJ2-3
V: TRBV28
CDR3: CASSLTQGQTDTQYF

size: -
J: TRBJ2-5
V: TRBV2
CDR3: CASSGTVEETQYF

size: medium-sized
J: TRBJ2-1
V: TRBV14
CDR3: CASSQSSGPTGEQFF

size: -
J: TRBJ1-2
V: TRBV2
CDR3: CASSDPDRVFGGYTF

size: medium-sized
J: TRBJ2-3
V: TRBV2
CDR3: CASSEDRGGFSGSTDTQYF

size: medium-sized
J: TRBJ1-5
V: TRBV7-9
CDR3: CASSQGQGNQPQHF

size: medium-sized
J: TRBJ2-1
V: TRBV25-1
CDR3: CASSEWTSGYNEQFF

size: medium-sized
J: TRBJ2-7
V: TRBV18
CDR3: CASSRPPGQGYEQYF

size: -
J: TRBJ2-1
V: TRBV2
CDR3: CASSGLAGATNEQFF

size: medium-sized
J: TRBJ1-2
V: TRBV4-3
CDR3: CASSRGNPGSGYTF

size: medium-sized
J: TRBJ2-1
V: TRBV20-1
CDR3: CSAPGDSHNEQFF

size: medium-sized
J: TRBJ2-1
V: TRBV13
CDR3: CASLKARDNEQFF

size: -
J: TRBJ2-1
V: TRBV4-1
CDR3: CASSQIAGGFYNEQFF

size: medium-sized
J: TRBJ2-2
V: TRBV2
CDR3: CASRTAGTSGMNTGELFF

size: medium-sized
J: TRBJ2-3
V: TRBV20-1
CDR3: CSARDKTRGTDTQYF

size: medium-sized
J: TRBJ1-6
V: TRBV12-5
CDR3: CASGLFGGDSPLHF

size: medium-sized
J: TRBJ1-5
V: TRBV9
CDR3: CASSVGGSNQPQHF

size: medium-sized
J: TRBJ2-1
V: TRBV29-1
CDR3: CSVVTRSYNEQFF

size: -
J: TRBJ2-3
V: TRBV24-1
CDR3: CATSKDNFLTDTQYF

size: medium-sized
J: TRBJ2-7
V: TRBV28
CDR3: CASSLQGSYEQYF

size: medium-sized
J: TRBJ2-1
V: TRBV29-1
CDR3: CSAGLAGTKNEQFF

size: -
J: TRBJ2-1
V: TRBV11-3
CDR3: CASSPRTSGLYNEQFF

size: -
J: TRBJ2-7
V: TRBV11-2
CDR3: CASSLEVATNYEQYF

size: medium-sized
J: TRBJ2-3
V: TRBV28
CDR3: CASSPLPHTQYF

size: -
J: TRBJ2-1
V: TRBV13
CDR3: CASSRTGFANEQFF

size: -
J: TRBJ1-5
V: TRBV6-1
CDR3: CASSRSSYQPQHF

size: -
J: TRBJ2-1
V: TRBV3-1
CDR3: CASSQTPGTIHNEQFF

size: -
J: TRBJ2-3
V: TRBV7-9
CDR3: CASSFSDTQYF

size: -
J: TRBJ2-1
V: TRBV11-2
CDR3: CASSSDSDEQFF

size: -
J: TRBJ2-5
V: TRBV29-1
CDR3: CSVVPGMETQYF

size: -
J: TRBJ2-1
V: TRBV14
CDR3: CASSRASGSLNEQFF

size: medium-sized
J: TRBJ2-7
V: TRBV10-3
CDR3: CAIGGGDEQYF

size: -
J: TRBJ1-1
V: TRBV24-1
CDR3: CATSDSGAANTEAFF

size: medium-sized
J: TRBJ2-3
V: TRBV27
CDR3: CASSTGSGTDTQYF

size: medium-sized
J: TRBJ1-3
V: TRBV18
CDR3: CASSPDVTVPGNTIYF

size: medium-sized
J: TRBJ2-2
V: TRBV29-1
CDR3: CSVRTRDRGDTGELFF